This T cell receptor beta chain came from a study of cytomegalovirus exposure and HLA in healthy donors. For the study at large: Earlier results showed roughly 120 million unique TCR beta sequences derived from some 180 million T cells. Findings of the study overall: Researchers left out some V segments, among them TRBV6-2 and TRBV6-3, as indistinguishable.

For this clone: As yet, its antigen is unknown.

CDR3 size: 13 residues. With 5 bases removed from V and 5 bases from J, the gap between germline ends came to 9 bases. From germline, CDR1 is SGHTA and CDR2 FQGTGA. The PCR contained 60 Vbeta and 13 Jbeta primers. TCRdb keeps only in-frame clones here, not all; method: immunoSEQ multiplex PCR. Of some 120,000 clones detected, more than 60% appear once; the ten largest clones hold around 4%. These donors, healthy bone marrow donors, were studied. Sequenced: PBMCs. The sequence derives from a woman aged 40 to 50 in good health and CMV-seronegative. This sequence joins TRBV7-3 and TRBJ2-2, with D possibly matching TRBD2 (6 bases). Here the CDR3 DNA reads TGTGCCAGCAGCCCGGGGAGGACCGGGGAGCTGTTTTTT. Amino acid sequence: CASSPGRTGELFF.